Below are 23 T cell receptor beta chains sequenced from a single sample in a study of Tregs in tolerant kidney transplant recipients. Data came from immunoSEQ multiplex PCR; TCRdb stores just in-frame clones and leaves some out. The sample holds hundreds of thousands of clones, about four fifths seen once. Sequenced sample: CD4+ T cells from blood. The receptors here all came from a human donor in good health.

This clone was detected only once. This chain uses TRBV7-2 with TRBJ1-3, with a possible D match to TRBD1 (5 bases). Germline V gene lookup returns CDR1 SGHTA and CDR2 FQGNSA. The CDR3 loop spans 16 amino acids. With 3 bases removed from V and 0 bases from J, the gap between germline ends came to 12 bases. The CDR3 loop is CASSFKLRGSGNTIYF. In nucleotides, the CDR3 is TGTGCCAGCAGCTTTAAGTTGAGGGGCTCTGGAAACACCATATATTTT.

This chain's CDR3 is CASTLATGSGNTIYF. The CDR3 region has the DNA TGTGCCAGCACCCTAGCGACAGGCTCTGGAAACACCATATATTTT. The V call is TRBV7-9, the J call TRBJ1-3; TRBD1 might be the D (6 bases). This CDR3 region has 15 residues. V shed 7 bases and J shed 0 bases, with 13 bases lying between them. Germline CDR1 SEHNR, CDR2 FQNEAQ (reference sequence). The full variable domain, rest sourced from reference TRBV7-9 and TRBJ1-3, is DTGVSQNPRHKITKRGQNVTFRCDPISEHNRLYWYRQTLGQGPEFLTYFQNEAQLEKSRLLSDRFSAERPKGSFSTLEIQRTEQGDSAMYLCASTLATGSGNTIYFGEGSWLTVV.

The chain combines TRBV30 with TRBJ2-3, with TRBD1 matching 9 bases. This CDR3 comprises 15 residues. In germline, CDR1 is GTSNPN, CDR2 SVGIG (reference sequence). The V gene end was trimmed by 3 bases and the J gene end by 6 bases; junction bases not matched to a gene: 10. This CDR3 is CAWRTPGQGRDTQYF. In DNA form, the CDR3 reads TGTGCCTGGAGGACCCCGGGACAGGGCAGGGATACGCAGTATTTT.

This clone has just a few counts. The V and J genes are TRBV6-5 and TRBJ2-7; D possibly matches TRBD1 or TRBD2 (5 bases each). Germline V lookup: CDR1 MNHEY, CDR2 SVGAGI. Trimming pared 8 bases from V and 2 bases from J, leaving 10 bases between. The CDR3 runs 12 residues. CDR3 sequence (DNA): TGTGCCAGCGGGGACCGAGCCTACGAGCAGTACTTC. The encoded protein is CASGDRAYEQYF.

The CDR3 is CASSLGLRGETQYF. CDR3 DNA: TGTGCCAGCAGCTTGGGCCTGAGGGGAGAGACCCAGTACTTC. This sequence joins TRBV5-4 and TRBJ2-5; D possibly uses TRBD1 or TRBD2 (5 bases each). V lost 0 bases and J lost 4, with 10 bases in between. CDR1 and CDR2 from the germline V gene are SGHNT and YYREEE (reference sequence). The CDR3 is 14 amino acids.

This sequence joins TRBV18 and TRBJ2-7, with TRBD1 matching over 11 bases. This CDR3 region has 15 residues. Looked up from germline, CDR1 is KGHSH and CDR2 is LQKENI. The V segment lost 2 bases and the J segment 4 bases; nucleotides outside the gene matches: 4. The DNA of the CDR3 is TGTGCCAGCTCACCATCGGGGACAGGGGGATACGAGCAGTACTTC. Translation gives CASSPSGTGGYEQYF.

This rearrangement joins TRBV5-4 to TRBJ2-7, with unresolved D. This CDR3 comprises 13 residues. Germline CDR1 reads SGHNT; CDR2 reads YYREEE (reference sequence). V lost 1 base and J 7 bases, leaving 12 bases between the germline ends. The CDR3 DNA sequence: TGTGCCAGCAGCTTGCAAGACACCGTGGAGCAGTACTTC. This translates into CASSLQDTVEQYF.

This clone was observed a single time. The V and J genes are TRBV19 and TRBJ2-5; 9 bases fit TRBD1. The CDR3 length is 15 residues. Germline CDR1 is LNHDA and CDR2 is SQIVND (reference sequence). Germline trimming cut 5 bases from V and 4 bases from J; bases unmatched to any gene: 8. This chain's CDR3 is CASSLDRGNRETQYF. The CDR3 nucleotides are TGTGCCAGTAGTCTCGACAGGGGGAATCGAGAGACCCAGTACTTC.

As for this clone: Other DNA sequences from this sample encode an identical CDR3 as well. The chain carries TRBV7-3 and TRBJ2-3, with 11 positions matching TRBD2. The CDR3 sequence is 18 residues long. Looked up from germline, CDR1 is SGHTA and CDR2 is FQGTGA. The trim removed 4 bases at V and 0 bases at J, leaving 9 bases unmatched. In DNA form, the CDR3 reads TGTGCCAGCAGCTCCCGGACTAGCGGGCCACCTAGCACAGATACGCAGTATTTT. The encoded protein is CASSSRTSGPPSTDTQYF. The full variable domain, completed using reference TRBV7-3 and TRBJ2-3, is GAGVSQTPSNKVTEKGKYVELRCDPISGHTALYWYRQSLGQGPEFLIYFQGTGAADDSGLPNDRFFAVRPEGSVSTLKIQRTERGDSAVYLCASSSRTSGPPSTDTQYFGPGTRLTVL.

CDR3 DNA sequence: TGTGCCAGCAGCTCTCCCATGGGACTAGCGGAAGAGACCCAGTACTTC. The encoded protein is CASSSPMGLAEETQYF. The chain has TRBV11-2 and TRBJ2-5; 11 positions match TRBD2. CDR1 and CDR2 from the germline V gene are SGHAT and FQNNGV. This CDR3 has 16 residues. V shed 4 bases, J shed 3 bases, and the junction held 7 bases outside the gene matches.

This clone was detected only a few times. The rearrangement links TRBV6-4 to TRBJ2-3; 7 bases match TRBD1. Looked up from germline, CDR1 is MRHNA and CDR2 is SNTAGT. The V segment lost 6 bases and the J segment 2 bases; nucleotides outside the gene matches: 2. The CDR3 is 13 amino acids. CDR3 sequence reads: CASRDRDTDTQYF. The CDR3 nucleotides read TGTGCCAGCAGAGACAGGGACACAGATACGCAGTATTTT.

This clone has a single count. The chain combines TRBV29-1 with TRBJ1-2, with D possibly being TRBD1 (6 bases). This CDR3 spans 15 amino acids. Trimming took 0 bases from V and 7 from J, leaving 18 bases between them. Germline V gene lookup returns CDR1 SQVTM and CDR2 ANQGSEA. CDR3 in amino acids: CSVEDQDRTFGGYTF. The CDR3 DNA is TGCAGCGTTGAAGATCAGGACAGAACCTTTGGTGGCTACACCTTC.

The chain carries TRBV5-1 and TRBJ1-6; tentative D call: TRBD1 (5 bases). The CDR3 sequence is 14 residues long. Trimming took 2 bases from V and 10 from J, leaving 13 bases between them. CDR1 is SGHRS, CDR2 YFSETQ, per germline. This CDR3 is CASSFRVGESPLHF. The CDR3 nucleotides are TGCGCCAGCAGCTTCAGGGTTGGCGAATCACCCCTCCACTTT.

The table lists this clone with a few counts. The chain employs TRBV6-5 and TRBJ2-7, with 8 nucleotides matching TRBD1. In germline, CDR1 is MNHEY, CDR2 SVGAGI. The length of the CDR3 is 13 residues. V lost 0 bases and J lost 7; bases outside the gene matches: 2. The CDR3 here is CASSYSRTGEQYF. The CDR3 DNA follows: TGTGCCAGCAGTTACTCGAGGACAGGGGAGCAGTACTTC.

Here the CDR3 reads CASSLNGAYGYTF. The DNA for the CDR3 is TGTGCCAGCAGCTTGAACGGGGCCTATGGCTACACCTTC. The chain carries TRBV5-5 and TRBJ1-2, with a possible D match to TRBD1 (5 bases). Germline assignment: CDR1 SGHKS and CDR2 YYEKEE (reference sequence). The CDR3 covers 13 residues. V was shortened by 1 base and J by 4 bases, with 8 bases between the two germline ends.

The chain couples TRBV5-1 to TRBJ1-2, with D possibly matching TRBD1 (6 bases). Trimming shortened V by 0 bases and J by 0 bases, and 9 bases separated the two germline ends. The CDR3 spans 15 residues. Per the germline V gene, CDR1 is SGHRS and CDR2 is YFSETQ. CDR3 in DNA: TGCGCCAGCAGCTTGGCAGGGGAAGCTAACTATGGCTACACCTTC. Translating gives CASSLAGEANYGYTF.

The chain carries TRBV6-1 and TRBJ1-1; D gene ambiguous. The CDR3 loop spans 12 amino acids. Germline V gene data show CDR1 as MNHNS and CDR2 as SASEGT. With 6 bases removed from V and 8 bases from J, the gap between germline ends came to 13 bases. CDR3 DNA: TGTGCCAGCAGCGACTCGCGGAGGGAAGCTTTCTTT. This gives the protein CASSDSRREAFF.

This clone was seen more than once but under ten times. The chain combines TRBV19 with TRBJ1-5, with a possible D match to TRBD1 (5 bases). Germline V CDR1 and CDR2: LNHDA, SQIVND (reference sequence). The CDR3 has 14 amino acids. Trimming pared 9 bases from V and 7 bases from J, leaving 19 bases between. The CDR3 DNA reads as TGTGCCAGCAGTCCTCGGCAGGAGGGGCAGCCCCAGCATTTT. Amino acids: CASSPRQEGQPQHF. Full variable domain (missing parts from reference TRBV19 and TRBJ1-5): DGGITQSPKYLFRKEGQNVTLSCEQNLNHDAMYWYRQDPGQGLRLIYYSQIVNDFQKGDIAEGYSVSREKKESFPLTVTSAQKNPTAFYLCASSPRQEGQPQHFGDGTRLSIL.

The chain uses TRBV6-5 and TRBJ1-3, with D uncertain. The V gene lost 5 bases and the J gene lost 0 bases, with 8 bases spanning the gap. This CDR3 has 14 amino acids. The germline V gene encodes CDR1 MNHEY and CDR2 SVGAGI. CDR3 sequence reads: CASSDLSSGNTIYF. The CDR3 nucleotides are TGTGCCAGCAGTGACTTGAGCTCTGGAAACACCATATATTTT.

Comments on this clone: Other DNA sequences from this sample encode an identical CDR3 as well. The CDR3 bases are TGCGCCAGCAGACCCGGGACAGGGGAAGAAAAACTGTTTTTT. This encodes CASRPGTGEEKLFF. The chain employs TRBV5-1 and TRBJ1-4, with 10 bases that match TRBD1. Losses at the gene ends were 5 bases for V and 8 bases for J; bases not matched to a gene: 6. This CDR3 is 14 amino acids long. Germline V gene sequence: CDR1 SGHRS, CDR2 YFSETQ.

There are a few counts of this clone. V usage is TRBV6-6 and J usage is TRBJ1-6; 9 nucleotides line up with TRBD1. CDR3 length equals 15 residues. J gave up 10 bases and V 3 bases, and 7 bases lay outside the gene matches. CDR1 is MNHNY and CDR2 is SVGAGI in the germline V gene (reference sequence). The CDR3 DNA follows: TGTGCCAGCAGTTATTATTCGACAGGGGGGTCACCCCTCCACTTT. Translated, it gives CASSYYSTGGSPLHF.

The chain employs TRBV5-1 and TRBJ1-1; unclear D gene. Germline CDR1 and CDR2: SGHRS and YFSETQ. V gave up 1 base and J gave up 2 bases, with 15 bases separating them. This CDR3 has 16 amino acids. The CDR3 loop reads CASSLRGGSGNTEAFF. Written as DNA, the CDR3 is TGCGCCAGCAGCTTGAGAGGAGGGTCGGGAAACACTGAAGCTTTCTTT.

The rearrangement uses TRBV5-1 and TRBJ2-7; 8 bases are a match to TRBD1. The V segment lost 0 bases and the J segment 5 bases; nucleotides outside the gene matches: 4. Germline V gene lookup returns CDR1 SGHRS and CDR2 YFSETQ. The CDR3 is made up of 14 amino acids. The CDR3 DNA sequence: TGCGCCAGCAGCTTGGGGGACAGGAGCGACGAGCAGTACTTC. Protein sequence: CASSLGDRSDEQYF. The full variable domain, its missing parts supplied by reference TRBV5-1 and TRBJ2-7, is KAGVTQTPRYLIKTRGQQVTLSCSPISGHRSVSWYQQTPGQGLQFLFEYFSETQRNKGNFPGRFSGRQFSNSRSEMNVSTLELGDSALYLCASSLGDRSDEQYFGPGTRLTVT.